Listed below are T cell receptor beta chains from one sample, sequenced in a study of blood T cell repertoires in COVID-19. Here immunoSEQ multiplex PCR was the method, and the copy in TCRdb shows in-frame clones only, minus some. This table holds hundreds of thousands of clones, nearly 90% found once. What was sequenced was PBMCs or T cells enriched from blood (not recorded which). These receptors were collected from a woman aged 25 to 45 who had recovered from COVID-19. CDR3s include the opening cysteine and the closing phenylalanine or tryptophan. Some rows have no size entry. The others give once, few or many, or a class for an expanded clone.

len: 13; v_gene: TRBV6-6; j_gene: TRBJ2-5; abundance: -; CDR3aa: CASKREGVETQYF
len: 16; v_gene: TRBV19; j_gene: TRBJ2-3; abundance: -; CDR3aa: CASSTSGAPHTDTQYF
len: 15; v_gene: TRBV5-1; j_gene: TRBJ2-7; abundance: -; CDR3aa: CASSLVYRSSHEQYF
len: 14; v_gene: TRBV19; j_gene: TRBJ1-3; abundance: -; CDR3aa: CASRGQNSGNTIYF
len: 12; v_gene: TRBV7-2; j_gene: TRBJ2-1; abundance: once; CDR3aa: CASSFGAEEQFF
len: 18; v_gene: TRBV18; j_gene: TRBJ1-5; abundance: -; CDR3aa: CASSPTRQDSLGNQPQHF
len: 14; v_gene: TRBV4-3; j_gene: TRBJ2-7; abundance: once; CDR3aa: CASSQGTVSYEQYF
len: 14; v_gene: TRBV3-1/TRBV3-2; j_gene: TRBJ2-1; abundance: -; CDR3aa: CASSYPGYYDEQFF
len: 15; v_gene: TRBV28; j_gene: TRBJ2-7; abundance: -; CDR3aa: CASSFPAAVTYEQYF
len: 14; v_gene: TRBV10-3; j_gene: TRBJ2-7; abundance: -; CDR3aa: CAISKTGESYEQYF
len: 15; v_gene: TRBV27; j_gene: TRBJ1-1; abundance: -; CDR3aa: CASSWDTLGRTEAFF
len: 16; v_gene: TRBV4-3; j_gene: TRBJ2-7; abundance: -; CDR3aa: CASSQAPVAGAYEQYF
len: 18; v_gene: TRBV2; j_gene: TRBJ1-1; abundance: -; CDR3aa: CASSGPPRRGGFHIEAFF
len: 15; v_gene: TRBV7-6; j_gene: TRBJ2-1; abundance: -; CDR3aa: CASSTRQVGDNEQFF
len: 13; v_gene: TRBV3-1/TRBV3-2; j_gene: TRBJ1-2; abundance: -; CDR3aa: CASSWDRGYGYTF
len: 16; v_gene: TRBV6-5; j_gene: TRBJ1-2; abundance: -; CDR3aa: CASSYEGGLQYYGYTF
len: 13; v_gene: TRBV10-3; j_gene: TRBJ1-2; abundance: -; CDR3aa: CAISESPGVGYTF
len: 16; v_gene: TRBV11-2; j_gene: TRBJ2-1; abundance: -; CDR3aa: CASTSRAGVNYNEQFF
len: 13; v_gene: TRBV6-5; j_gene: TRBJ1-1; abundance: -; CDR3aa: CASSYTSGTEAFF
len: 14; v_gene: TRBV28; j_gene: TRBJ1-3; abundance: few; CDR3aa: CASSPRGSGNTIYF
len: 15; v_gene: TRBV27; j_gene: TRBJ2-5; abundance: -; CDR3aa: CASSPRTGELETQYF
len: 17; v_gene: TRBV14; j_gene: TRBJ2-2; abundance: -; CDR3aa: CASSQTREKERVGELFF
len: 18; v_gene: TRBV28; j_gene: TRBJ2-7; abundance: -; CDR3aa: CASTSRTSGSRLAYEQYF
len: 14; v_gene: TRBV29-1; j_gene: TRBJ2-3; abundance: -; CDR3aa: CSATGTGGADTQYF
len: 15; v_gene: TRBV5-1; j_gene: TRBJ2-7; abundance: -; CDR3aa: CASSPALAGSYEQYF
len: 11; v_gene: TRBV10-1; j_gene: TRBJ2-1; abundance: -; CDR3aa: CASTGQGVWFF
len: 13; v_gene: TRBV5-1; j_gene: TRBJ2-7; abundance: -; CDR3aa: CASSLAGGHEQYF
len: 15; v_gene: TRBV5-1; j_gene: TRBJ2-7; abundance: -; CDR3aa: CASRLSRDNSYEQYF
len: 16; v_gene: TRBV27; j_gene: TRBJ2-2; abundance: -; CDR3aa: CASSFPRTGDTGELFF
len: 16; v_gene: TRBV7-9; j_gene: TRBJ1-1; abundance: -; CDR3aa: CASSLWGPGGNTEAFF
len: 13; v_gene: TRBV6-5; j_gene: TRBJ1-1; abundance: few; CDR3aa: CASTAGFSGEAFF
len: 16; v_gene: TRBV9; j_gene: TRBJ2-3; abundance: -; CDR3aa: CASSVVSGSRADTQYF
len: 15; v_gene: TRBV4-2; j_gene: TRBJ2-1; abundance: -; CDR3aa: CASRFDPSSYNEQFF
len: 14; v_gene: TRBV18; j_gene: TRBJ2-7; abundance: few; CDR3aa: CASSPLADSYEQYF
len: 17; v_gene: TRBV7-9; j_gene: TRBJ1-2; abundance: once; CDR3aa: CASSLLRGLRGNYGYTF
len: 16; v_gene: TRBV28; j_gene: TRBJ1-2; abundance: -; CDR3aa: CASSLWGTNGNYGYTF
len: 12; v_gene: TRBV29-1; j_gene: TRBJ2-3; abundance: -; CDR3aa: CSVGGSTDTQYF
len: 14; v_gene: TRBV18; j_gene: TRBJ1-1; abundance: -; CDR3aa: CASSPPGSATEAFF
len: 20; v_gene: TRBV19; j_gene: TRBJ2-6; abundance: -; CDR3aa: CASSIGYGLAESSGANVLTF
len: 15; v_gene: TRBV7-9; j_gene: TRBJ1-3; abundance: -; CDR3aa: CASSLAPGQGHTIYF
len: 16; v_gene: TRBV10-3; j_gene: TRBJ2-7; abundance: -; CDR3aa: CAISEFRLIGSYEQYF
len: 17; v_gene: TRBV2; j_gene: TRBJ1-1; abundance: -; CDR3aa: CAGTVNRDHEMNTEAFF
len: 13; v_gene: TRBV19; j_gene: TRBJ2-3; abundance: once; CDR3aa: CASRDTATDTQYF
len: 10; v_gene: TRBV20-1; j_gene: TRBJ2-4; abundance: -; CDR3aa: CSANRDIQYF
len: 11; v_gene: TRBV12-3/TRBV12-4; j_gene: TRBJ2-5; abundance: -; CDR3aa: CASMGGETQYF
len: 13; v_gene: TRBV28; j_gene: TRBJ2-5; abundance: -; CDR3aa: CASNEEWWETQYF
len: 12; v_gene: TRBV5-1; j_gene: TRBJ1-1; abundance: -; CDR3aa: CASGQVNTEAFF
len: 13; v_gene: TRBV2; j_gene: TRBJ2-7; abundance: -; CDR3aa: CASSRQGSYEQYF
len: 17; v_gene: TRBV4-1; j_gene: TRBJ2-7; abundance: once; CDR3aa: CASSSPGLAGVPYEQYF
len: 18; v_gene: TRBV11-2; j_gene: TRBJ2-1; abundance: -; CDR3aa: CASSLNRWSKGGNNEQFF
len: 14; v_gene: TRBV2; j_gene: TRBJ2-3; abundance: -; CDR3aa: CASSVDSPTDTQYF
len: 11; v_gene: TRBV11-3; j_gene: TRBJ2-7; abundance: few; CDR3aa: CASSRGWEQYF
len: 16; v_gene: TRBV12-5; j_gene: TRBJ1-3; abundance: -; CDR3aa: CASGRYMTGRGNTIYF
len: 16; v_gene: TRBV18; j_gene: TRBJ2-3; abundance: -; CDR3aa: CASSPPRAGPSHTQYF
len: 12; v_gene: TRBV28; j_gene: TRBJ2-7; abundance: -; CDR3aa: CASSATGIEQYF